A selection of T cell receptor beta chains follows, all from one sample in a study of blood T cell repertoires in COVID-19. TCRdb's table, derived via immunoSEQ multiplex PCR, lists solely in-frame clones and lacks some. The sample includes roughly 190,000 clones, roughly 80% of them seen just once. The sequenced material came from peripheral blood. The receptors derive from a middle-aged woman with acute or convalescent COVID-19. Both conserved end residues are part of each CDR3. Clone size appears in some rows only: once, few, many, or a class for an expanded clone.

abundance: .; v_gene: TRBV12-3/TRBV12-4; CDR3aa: CASTALSGYGYTF
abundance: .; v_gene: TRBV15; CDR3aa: CAAAREYQETQYF
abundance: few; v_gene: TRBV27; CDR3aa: CASSLFLAGTDTQYF
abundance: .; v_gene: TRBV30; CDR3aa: CAWATGSYGYTF
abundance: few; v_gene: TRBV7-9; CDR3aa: CASSSPLDQETQYF
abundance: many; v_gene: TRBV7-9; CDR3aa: CASSLTGVTYEQYF
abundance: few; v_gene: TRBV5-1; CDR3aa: CASSPRADTQYF
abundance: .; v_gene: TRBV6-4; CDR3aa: CASSDSGTGNSPLHF
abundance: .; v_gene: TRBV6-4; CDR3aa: CASSDSHFRDRGRDEQFF
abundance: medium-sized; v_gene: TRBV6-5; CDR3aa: CASILETGGYEQYF
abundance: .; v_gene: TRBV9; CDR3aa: CASSTTNEQFF
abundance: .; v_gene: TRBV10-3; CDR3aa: CAISPPPGQGSHEQFF
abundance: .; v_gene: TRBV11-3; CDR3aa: CASSLDGPYNEQFF
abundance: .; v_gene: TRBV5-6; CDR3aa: CASSPLAGGSYNEQFF
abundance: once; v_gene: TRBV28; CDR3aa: CATVDRTTGNTIYF
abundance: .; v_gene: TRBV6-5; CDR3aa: CASFLGGGRNEKLFF
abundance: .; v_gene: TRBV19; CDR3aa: CASGQINTGELFF